What follows is one TCR beta chain and its context. CDR1 and CDR2 from the germline V gene are MNHNS and SASEGT. The CDR3 length is 15 residues. Trimming cost V 0 bases and J 2 bases, with 11 bases left between them. This specimen belongs to a study of T cell changes during pregnancy in multiple sclerosis. Data came from immunoSEQ multiplex PCR; TCRdb stores just in-frame clones and leaves some out. The sample contains around 47,000 clones, around 93% of which appear only once. Sequences were derived from CD8+ T cells from peripheral blood mononuclear cells, sampled in the first trimester of pregnancy. The chain recombines TRBV6-1 with TRBJ2-7, with D possibly TRBD1 on 5 matching bases. The receptor was isolated from a female donor with multiple sclerosis, enrolled in a pregnancy study. DNA for the CDR3: TGTGCCAGCAGTGAAGCTCGGCCAGGGACCTACGAGCAGTACTTC. Its protein product is CASSEARPGTYEQYF.